The source of this T cell receptor (beta chain) is a study of T-cell memory formation after mild COVID-19. Study background: TCR clustering was largely donor specific.

General study points: Clones that contracted from day 15 to 85 were balanced CD4/CD8, while later expanders leaned CD4+. Contracting CD4+ clones sat mainly in CM and EM; CD8+ in EMRA.

This clonotype was found many times. Its antigen is unidentified. TCR alpha and TCR beta cDNA libraries carrying sample barcodes and UMIs came from 5'RACE with constant-segment primers. TCRdb analysed the 5' RACE reads with MiXCR anew, one entry per CDR3 protein. This table holds approximately 30,000 distinct CDR3 sequences, roughly 16% found once. Germline V gene lookup returns CDR1 MGHRA and CDR2 YSYEKL. Trimming left V 0 bases short and J 9 bases short, with 9 bases between. This CDR3 contains 13 residues. This receptor was taken from an adult who had mild COVID-19 (a few samples of this study predate the infection). Cell type and time point are not known. The sample taken for sequencing was PBMCs or a T cell subset sorted from them (not recorded which). V gene TRBV4-1 combines with J gene TRBJ1-5; tentatively, D is TRBD1 (5 bases). The CDR3 DNA is TGCGCCAGCAGCCAAGAGGGGGTGTGGCCCCAGCATTTT. Its translation is CASSQEGVWPQHF.